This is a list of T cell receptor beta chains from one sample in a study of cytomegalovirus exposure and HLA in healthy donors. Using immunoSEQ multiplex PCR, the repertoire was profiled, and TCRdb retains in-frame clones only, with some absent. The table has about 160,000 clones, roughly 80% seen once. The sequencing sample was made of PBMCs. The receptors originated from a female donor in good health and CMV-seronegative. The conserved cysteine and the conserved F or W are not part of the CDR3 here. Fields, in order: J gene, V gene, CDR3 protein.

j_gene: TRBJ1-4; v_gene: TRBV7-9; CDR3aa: ASSLGTGNEKLF
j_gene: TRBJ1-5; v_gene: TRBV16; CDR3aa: ASCGQLSNQPQH
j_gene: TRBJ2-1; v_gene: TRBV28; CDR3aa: ASAPRGLAGPNPYNEQF
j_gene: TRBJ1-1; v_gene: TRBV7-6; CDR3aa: ASSVNHGGTNTEAF
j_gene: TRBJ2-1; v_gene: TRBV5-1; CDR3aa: ASTSDSLYNEQF
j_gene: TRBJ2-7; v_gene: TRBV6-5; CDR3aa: ASSTTGTSGRAQY
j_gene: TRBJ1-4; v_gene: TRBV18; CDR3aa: ASSPGDSNEKLF
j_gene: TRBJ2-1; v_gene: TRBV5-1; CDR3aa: ASSSLRDSRHNEQF
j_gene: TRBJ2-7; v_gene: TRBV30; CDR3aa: AWSGTSGRAFGSYEQY
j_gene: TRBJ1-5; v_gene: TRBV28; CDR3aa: ASSYRGNQPQH
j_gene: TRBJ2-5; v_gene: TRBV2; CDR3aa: ASAYTDRLGPEY
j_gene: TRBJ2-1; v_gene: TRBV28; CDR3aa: ASSGTGIGNEQF
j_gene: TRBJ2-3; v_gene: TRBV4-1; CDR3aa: ASSQGRASGRTDTQY
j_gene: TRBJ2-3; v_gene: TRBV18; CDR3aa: ASSPRLDPDTQY
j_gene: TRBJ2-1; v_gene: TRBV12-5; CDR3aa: ASGLAGGPLIGYEQF
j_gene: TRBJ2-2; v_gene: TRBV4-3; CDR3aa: ASSQDRGSNTGELF
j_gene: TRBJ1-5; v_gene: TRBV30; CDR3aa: AWSLPLGGANQPQH
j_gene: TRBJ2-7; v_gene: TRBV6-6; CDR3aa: ASSSGATYEQY
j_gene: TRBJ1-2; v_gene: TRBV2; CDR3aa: ASRGTPYGYT
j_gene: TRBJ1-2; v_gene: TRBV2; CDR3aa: ASTRDRPYGYT
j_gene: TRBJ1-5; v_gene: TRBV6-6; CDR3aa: ASNTGTLNQPQH
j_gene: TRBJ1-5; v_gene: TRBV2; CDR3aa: ASRVISSGPQH
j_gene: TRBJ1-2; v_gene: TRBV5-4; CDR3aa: AGTKDGSYGYT
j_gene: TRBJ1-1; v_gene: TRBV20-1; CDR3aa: SARSRVKTF
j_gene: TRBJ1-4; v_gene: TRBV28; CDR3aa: ASRAGRVKEKLF
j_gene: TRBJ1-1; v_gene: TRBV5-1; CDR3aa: ASSQVPFGAEAF
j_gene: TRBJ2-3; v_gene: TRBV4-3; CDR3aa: ASSRREEDTQY
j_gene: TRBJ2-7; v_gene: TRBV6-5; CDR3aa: ASSPGQGLYEQY
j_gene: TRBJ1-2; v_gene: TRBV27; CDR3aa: ASRRTGKDGYT
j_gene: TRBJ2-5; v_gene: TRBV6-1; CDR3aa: ASSPRPGDQETQY
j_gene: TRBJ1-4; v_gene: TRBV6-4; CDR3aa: ASSPGETNEKLF
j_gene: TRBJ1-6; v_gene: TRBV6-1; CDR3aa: ASNLERTGNSPLH
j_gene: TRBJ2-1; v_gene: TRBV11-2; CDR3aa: ASRRPGQGYNEQF
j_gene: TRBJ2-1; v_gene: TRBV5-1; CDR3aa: ASSPGDSYNEQF
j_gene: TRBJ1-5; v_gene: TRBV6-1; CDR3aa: ASSEGWADQPQH
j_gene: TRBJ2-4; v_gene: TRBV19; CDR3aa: ASSISSKNIQY
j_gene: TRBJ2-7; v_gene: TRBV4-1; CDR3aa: ASSRQSDGSYEQY
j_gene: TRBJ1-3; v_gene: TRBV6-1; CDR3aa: ASRDRSSGNTIY
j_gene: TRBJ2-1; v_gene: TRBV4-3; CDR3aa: ASSQEGGGHNEQF
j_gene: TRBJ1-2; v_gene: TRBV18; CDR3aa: ASSPEGRGGYT
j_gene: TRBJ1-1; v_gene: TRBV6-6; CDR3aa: ASSYAGRMNTEAF
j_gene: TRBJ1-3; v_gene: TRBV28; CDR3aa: ASTIPRPGNTIY